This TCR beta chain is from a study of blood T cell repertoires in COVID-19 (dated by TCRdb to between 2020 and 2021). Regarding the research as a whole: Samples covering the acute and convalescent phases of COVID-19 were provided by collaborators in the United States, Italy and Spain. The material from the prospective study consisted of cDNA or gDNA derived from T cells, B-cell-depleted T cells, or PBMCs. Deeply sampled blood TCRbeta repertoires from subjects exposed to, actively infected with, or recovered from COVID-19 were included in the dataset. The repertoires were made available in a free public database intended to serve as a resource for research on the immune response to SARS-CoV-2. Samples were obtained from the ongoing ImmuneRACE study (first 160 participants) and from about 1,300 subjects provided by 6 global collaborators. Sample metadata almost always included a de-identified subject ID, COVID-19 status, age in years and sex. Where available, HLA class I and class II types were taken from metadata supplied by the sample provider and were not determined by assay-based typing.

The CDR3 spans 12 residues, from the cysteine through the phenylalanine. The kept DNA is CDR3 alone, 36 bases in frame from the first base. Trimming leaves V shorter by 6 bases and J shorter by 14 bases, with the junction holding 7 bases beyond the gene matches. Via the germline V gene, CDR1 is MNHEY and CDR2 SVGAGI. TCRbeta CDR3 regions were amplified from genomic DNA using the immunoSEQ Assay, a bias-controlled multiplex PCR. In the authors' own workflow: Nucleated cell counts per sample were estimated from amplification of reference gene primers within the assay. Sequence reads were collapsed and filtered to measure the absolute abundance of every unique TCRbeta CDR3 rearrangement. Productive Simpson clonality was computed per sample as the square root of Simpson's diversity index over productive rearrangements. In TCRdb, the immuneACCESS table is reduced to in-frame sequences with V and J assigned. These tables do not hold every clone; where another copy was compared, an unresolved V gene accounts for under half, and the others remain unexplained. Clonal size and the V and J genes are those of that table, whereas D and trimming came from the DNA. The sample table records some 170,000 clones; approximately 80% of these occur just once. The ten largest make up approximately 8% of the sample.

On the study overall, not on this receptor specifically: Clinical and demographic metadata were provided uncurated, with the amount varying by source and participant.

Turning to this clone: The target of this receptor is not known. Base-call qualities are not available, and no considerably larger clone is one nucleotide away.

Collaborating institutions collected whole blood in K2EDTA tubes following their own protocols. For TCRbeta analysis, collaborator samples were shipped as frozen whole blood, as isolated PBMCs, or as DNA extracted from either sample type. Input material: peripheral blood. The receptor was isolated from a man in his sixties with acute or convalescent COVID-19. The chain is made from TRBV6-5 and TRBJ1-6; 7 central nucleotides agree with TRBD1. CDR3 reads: CASRLGQAALHF. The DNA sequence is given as TGTGCCAGCAGACTCGGACAGGCTGCCCTCCACTTT.